Below are 18 T cell receptor beta chains sequenced from a single sample in a study of T-cell memory formation after mild COVID-19. MiXCR was run by TCRdb on the 5' RACE reads, yielding one entry per CDR3 protein. Of about 130,000 distinct CDR3 sequences listed, approximately 15% are singletons. The sequencing input was PBMCs or a T cell subset sorted from them (not recorded which). The origin of the receptors is an adult woman who had mild COVID-19 (a few samples of this study predate the infection). Cell type and time point are not known.

V is TRBV27 and J is TRBJ2-5; 10 nucleotides agree with TRBD2. CDR1 and CDR2 (germline): MNHEY, SMNVEV (reference sequence). The CDR3 has 18 amino acids. The trim removed 0 bases at V and 1 base at J, leaving 8 bases unmatched. CDR3 in amino acids: CASSLSALASGSQETQYF. The CDR3 region has the DNA TGTGCCAGCAGTTTATCAGCGCTGGCTAGCGGGAGCCAAGAGACCCAGTACTTC.

Concerning this clonotype: At one end the junction does not follow the germline gene, possibly because of a read error. V gene TRBV6-2 or TRBV6-3 combines with J gene TRBJ2-7, with D hard to call. The CDR3 covers 14 residues. Germline CDR1 reads MNHEY; CDR2 reads SVGEGT. This CDR3 is CASSYSTVPGPEGF. The CDR3, as DNA: TGTGCCAGCAGTTATTCTACCGTACCCGGGCCAGAAGGCTTC.

The chain is built from TRBV5-6 and TRBJ2-7, with no clear D. The CDR3 spans 14 residues. Trimming shortened V by 0 bases and J by 0 bases, and 7 bases separated the two germline ends. Germline CDR1 and CDR2: SGHDT and YYEEEE. CDR3 region: CASSLGRSSYEQYF. The CDR3 DNA sequence: TGTGCCAGCAGCTTGGGTCGGAGCTCCTACGAGCAGTACTTC.

The chain links TRBV12-3 or TRBV12-4 to TRBJ2-1; unclear D gene. The CDR3 has 17 residues. V was clipped by 4 bases and J by 5 bases, with 21 bases between them. Here the CDR3 reads CASSSSVVKLADNEQFF. The CDR3 DNA is TGTGCCAGCAGTTCCTCCGTGGTTAAGCTCGCCGACAATGAGCAGTTCTTC.

This clonotype has a single count. The V call is TRBV5-1, the J call TRBJ1-2; D gene ambiguous. Trimming left V 6 bases short and J 7 bases short, with 7 bases between. The CDR3 length is 10 residues. Per the germline V gene, CDR1 is SGHRS and CDR2 is YFSETQ. The CDR3 loop reads CASTRRGYTF. Here the CDR3 DNA reads TGCGCCAGCACCCGCCGTGGCTACACCTTC.

A few counts support this clonotype. The rearrangement uses TRBV6-2 or TRBV6-3 and TRBJ2-5; 11 nucleotides line up with TRBD2. After removal of 6 bases from V and 2 bases from J, the junction contained 2 bases not matched to a gene. Germline CDR1 MNHEY, CDR2 SVGEGT. This CDR3 spans 14 amino acids. CDR3 sequence reads: CASRLAGEQETQYF. In nucleotides, the CDR3 is TGTGCCAGCAGACTAGCGGGGGAACAAGAGACCCAGTACTTC.

The rearrangement uses TRBV7-2 and TRBJ2-7; D gene uncertain. The length of the CDR3 is 15 residues. In germline, CDR1 is SGHTA, CDR2 FQGNSA. The V gene lost 0 bases and the J gene lost 0 bases, with 9 bases spanning the gap. DNA of the CDR3: TGTGCCAGCAGCTTAGCGGCAACGAGCTCCTACGAGCAGTACTTC. Translation: CASSLAATSSYEQYF.

This chain links TRBV5-5 with TRBJ1-2; 7 positions match TRBD1. Germline V lookup: CDR1 SGHKS, CDR2 YYEKEE (reference sequence). CDR3 size: 16 residues. Losses at the gene ends were 0 bases for V and 2 bases for J; bases not matched to a gene: 7. The CDR3 DNA is TGTGCCAGCAGCTTGGCCCACGTCAGGGGGAACTATGGCTACACCTTC. It is translated as CASSLAHVRGNYGYTF.

This chain joins TRBV9 and TRBJ1-1, with D possibly TRBD1 on 6 matching bases. Germline V gene data show CDR1 as SGDLS and CDR2 as YYNGEE. The CDR3 consists of 13 residues. Trimming pared 4 bases from V and 8 bases from J, leaving 15 bases between. As DNA, the CDR3 is TGTGCCAGCAGCCCCGGGGGCAAAGGGGAAGCTTTCTTT. The encoded protein is CASSPGGKGEAFF.

This clonotype showed up just a few times. The V and J genes are TRBV24-1 and TRBJ2-7; possible D gene TRBD1, 5 bases. This CDR3 is 15 amino acids long. The germline gives CDR1 KGHDR, CDR2 SFDVKD. Trimming took 4 bases from V and 3 from J, leaving 15 bases between them. The CDR3 is CATSDSHGHVYEQYF. The DNA for the CDR3 is TGTGCCACCAGTGACTCTCACGGACACGTCTACGAGCAGTACTTC.

This clonotype was detected only a few times. The genes are TRBV6-5 and TRBJ2-1; no clear D gene. Germline loops: CDR1 MNHEY, CDR2 SVGAGI. This CDR3 contains 13 residues. V shed 3 bases and J shed 8 bases, with 11 bases lying between them. CDR3 amino acids: CASSYGVSDEQFF. In nucleotides, the CDR3 is TGTGCCAGCAGTTATGGGGTTTCGGATGAGCAGTTCTTC.

This clonotype has just a few counts. The rearrangement joins TRBV29-1 to TRBJ2-7, with a tentative D call TRBD1 (5 bases). Per germline, CDR1 SQVTM and CDR2 ANQGSEA. CDR3 length equals 12 residues. With 4 bases removed from V and 4 bases from J, the gap between germline ends came to 11 bases. In DNA, the CDR3 is TGCAGCGTTGGGACATTACGGTACGAGCAGTACTTC. Protein sequence: CSVGTLRYEQYF.

The rearrangement uses TRBV6-5 and TRBJ1-2; D not resolved. V gave up 0 bases and J gave up 6 bases, with 8 bases separating them. Germline V gene lookup returns CDR1 MNHEY and CDR2 SVGAGI. The CDR3 spans 13 residues. Here the CDR3 reads CASSYSTGNGYTF. In nucleotides, the CDR3 is TGTGCCAGCAGTTACTCAACCGGGAATGGCTACACCTTC.

The V and J genes are TRBV7-9 and TRBJ1-2; 9 bases map to TRBD1. Germline values: CDR1 SEHNR, CDR2 FQNEAQ (reference sequence). After removal of 5 bases from V and 3 bases from J, the junction contained 4 bases not matched to a gene. CDR3 length: 14 amino acids. CDR3 loop: CASSTRTGDYGYTF. CDR3 DNA: TGTGCCAGCAGCACGAGGACAGGGGACTATGGCTACACCTTC.

This clonotype was counted a few times. V gene TRBV6-5 combines with J gene TRBJ2-1, with D possibly TRBD2 on 6 matching bases. This CDR3 is built from 15 residues. With 6 bases removed from V and 6 bases from J, the gap between germline ends came to 18 bases. CDR1 MNHEY and CDR2 SVGAGI come from the germline V gene. CDR3 bases: TGTGCCAGCAGATCGACTAGGGACCCCTTCAATGAGCAGTTCTTC. Translated: CASRSTRDPFNEQFF.

The V and J genes are TRBV7-9 and TRBJ2-2; D unresolved. The V gene lost 8 bases and the J gene lost 4 bases, with 8 bases spanning the gap. The CDR3 contains 12 residues. CDR1 and CDR2 from the germline V gene are SEHNR and FQNEAQ (reference sequence). The CDR3 bases are TGTGCCAGCTTGCCTCTCACCGGGGAGCTGTTTTTT. Amino acids: CASLPLTGELFF.

The rearrangement joins TRBV24-1 to TRBJ2-5; 9 nucleotides line up with TRBD1. The trim removed 4 bases at V and 3 bases at J, leaving 11 bases unmatched. Germline V gene lookup returns CDR1 KGHDR and CDR2 SFDVKD. There are 17 residues in the CDR3. Here the CDR3 DNA reads TGTGCCACCAGTGAGTCCGGGACAGGGATCATGAAAGAGACCCAGTACTTC. It is translated as CATSESGTGIMKETQYF.

This chain joins TRBV4-2 and TRBJ1-5; 11 bases are shared with TRBD1. The ends lost 2 bases at V and 7 bases at J; junction bases unmatched: 4. The CDR3 spans 15 residues. Germline V lookup: CDR1 LGHNA, CDR2 YNFKEQ. In DNA form, the CDR3 reads TGTGCCAGCAGCCAATCGGGACAGGGGGGACAGCCCCAGCATTTT. Translation gives CASSQSGQGGQPQHF.